These 15 T cell receptor beta chains were all obtained from the same sample, sequenced in a study of blood T cell repertoires in COVID-19. Sequencing used immunoSEQ multiplex PCR; TCRdb keeps in-frame clones, though not all of them. Here the sample spans approximately 190,000 clones, approximately 90% being singletons. Sequencing was carried out using peripheral blood. These receptors all come from a man aged 40-49 years with active or convalescent COVID-19.

This chain joins TRBV28 and TRBJ1-4; 8 bases agree with TRBD1. Germline loops: CDR1 MDHEN, CDR2 SYDVKM. This CDR3 has 14 amino acids. V trimming: 6 bases; J trimming: 8 bases; junction bases outside the gene matches: 8. The CDR3 DNA is TGTGCCAGCAGAATAGGACAGGGACGGGAAAAACTGTTTTTT. It codes for CASRIGQGREKLFF.

The V and J genes are TRBV6-1 and TRBJ1-2; the match to TRBD1 covers 7 bases. This CDR3 spans 17 amino acids. Germline V gene lookup returns CDR1 MNHNS and CDR2 SASEGT. The V segment lost 1 base and the J segment 2 bases; nucleotides outside the gene matches: 10. CDR3 loop: CASSEGLTGTANYGYTF. Here the CDR3 DNA reads TGTGCCAGCAGTGAAGGGTTGACAGGGACTGCCAACTATGGCTACACCTTC.

The chain couples TRBV14 to TRBJ1-3; TRBD1 matches 10 bases. Germline CDR1 SGHDN, CDR2 FVKESK. The CDR3 extends over 15 amino acids. With V trimmed by 4 bases and J by 4 bases, 4 bases remained unmatched. In DNA form, the CDR3 reads TGTGCCAGCAGCCGGGACAGGGGCAAGGGAAACACCATATATTTT. It encodes CASSRDRGKGNTIYF.

The chain uses TRBV19 and TRBJ1-1, with TRBD1 matching over 8 bases. Germline V gene sequence: CDR1 LNHDA, CDR2 SQIVND (reference sequence). The ends lost 6 bases at V and 3 bases at J; junction bases unmatched: 6. The CDR3 covers 14 residues. The CDR3 sequence is CASRQGARDTEAFF. In DNA, the CDR3 is TGTGCCAGTAGGCAGGGGGCTCGGGACACTGAAGCTTTCTTT.

The rearrangement joins TRBV21-1 to TRBJ2-3; the table calls TRBD2, which could not be checked here. TRBV21-1 is noted as a pseudogene. The length of the CDR3 is 17 residues. The DNA for the CDR3 is TGTGCCAGCACGGGGTGGTGGAGCAAGTTAAGCACAGATACGCAGTATTTT. Translation: CASTGWWSKLSTDTQYF.

The CDR3 region is CASSYSVPGQNQPQHF. The CDR3 DNA sequence: TGTGCCAGCAGTTACTCCGTACCGGGACAGAATCAGCCCCAGCATTTT. The chain carries TRBV6-6 and TRBJ1-5; 7 nucleotides agree with TRBD1. CDR1 and CDR2 from the germline V gene are MNHNY and SVGAGI (reference sequence). The CDR3 runs 16 residues. V lost 0 bases to trimming and J lost 4 bases; unmatched junction nucleotides: 6.

This clone turned up a few times. The V call is TRBV28, the J call TRBJ2-1; 7 nucleotides line up with TRBD1. The germline V gene encodes CDR1 MDHEN and CDR2 SYDVKM. The CDR3 is 16 amino acids. J lost 5 bases, V lost 3 bases, and 10 bases had no gene match. CDR3 coding DNA: TGTGCCAGCAGTTTTATTCTTCGGACAGGCCACAATGAGCAGTTCTTC. It codes for CASSFILRTGHNEQFF. Together with reference TRBV28 and TRBJ2-1, the CDR3 gives the full variable domain: DVKVTQSSRYLVKRTGEKVFLECVQDMDHENMFWYRQDPGLGLRLIYFSYDVKMKEKGDIPEGYSVSREKKERFSLILESASTNQTSMYLCASSFILRTGHNEQFFGPGTRLTVL.

The chain employs TRBV5-4 and TRBJ2-1; 14 bases align to TRBD2. With V trimmed by 5 bases and J by 9 bases, 10 bases remained unmatched. Germline V gene lookup returns CDR1 SGHNT and CDR2 YYREEE (reference sequence). There are 16 residues in the CDR3. CDR3 nucleotides: TGTGCCAGCAGTCCCGGGACTAGCGGGAGTATCGCTGAGCAGTTCTTC. This codes for CASSPGTSGSIAEQFF.

V gene TRBV3-1 (or the pseudogene TRBV3-2) combines with J gene TRBJ1-6; TRBD1 might be the D (6 bases). CDR1 and CDR2 from the germline V gene are LGHDT and YNNKEL (reference sequence). The CDR3 contains 17 residues. The V end lost 0 bases, the J end lost 6 bases, and 15 bases lay between the germline ends. DNA of the CDR3: TGTGCCAGCAGCCAAGATCGGGCTGGACAGAGTAATTCACCCCTCCACTTT. Encoded protein: CASSQDRAGQSNSPLHF.

The V call is TRBV28, the J call TRBJ1-4; 9 positions agree with TRBD1. The CDR3 is 15 amino acids. With 2 bases clipped from V and 5 bases from J, the junction kept 3 bases outside the gene matches. Germline CDR1 and CDR2: MDHEN and SYDVKM. Written as DNA, the CDR3 is TGTGCCAGCAGTTTAGATGGGACAGGGAATGAAAAACTGTTTTTT. This translates into CASSLDGTGNEKLFF.

The chain uses TRBV30 and TRBJ1-5; D possibly corresponds to TRBD1 (5 bases). The length of the CDR3 is 16 residues. Germline loops: CDR1 GTSNPN, CDR2 SVGIG (reference sequence). V was clipped by 0 bases and J by 0 bases, with 12 bases between them. The CDR3 is CAWSVVCRDSNQPQHF. The CDR3 DNA is TGTGCCTGGAGTGTAGTATGCAGGGATAGCAATCAGCCCCAGCATTTT.

The chain recombines TRBV18 with TRBJ2-5; TRBD1 aligns across 10 bases. CDR1 and CDR2 from the germline V gene are KGHSH and LQKENI. V dropped 3 bases and J dropped 4; count of bases not matched to a gene: 11. This CDR3 region has 17 residues. CDR3 protein: CASSPTGGRSGVETQYF. CDR3 coding DNA: TGTGCCAGCTCACCGACAGGGGGCCGGTCTGGCGTAGAGACCCAGTACTTC.

The chain joins TRBV10-3 to TRBJ1-2; D gene unclear. The CDR3 is 12 residues long. Trimming removed 3 bases from V and 5 bases from J, with 7 bases in between. Germline V gene sequence: CDR1 ENHRY, CDR2 SYGVKD. The CDR3 DNA sequence: TGTGCCATCAGTGAATCTACGTATGGCTACACCTTC. It yields the protein CAISESTYGYTF.

This chain joins TRBV24-1 and TRBJ1-2, with D perhaps TRBD1 (6 bases). CDR1 and CDR2 from the germline V gene are KGHDR and SFDVKD. V dropped 5 bases and J dropped 2 bases, with 11 bases sitting between them. CDR3 length: 14 amino acids. The CDR3 nucleotides read TGTGCCACCAGTGGCCCCAGGGGCAACTATGGCTACACCTTC. This codes for CATSGPRGNYGYTF.

This rearrangement joins TRBV5-1 to TRBJ1-2; unclear D gene. The V and J ends lost 2 bases and 7 bases respectively, with 12 bases between them. This CDR3 has 13 amino acids. The germline V gene has CDR1 SGHRS and CDR2 YFSETQ. DNA for the CDR3: TGCGCCAGCAGCTTTGTTGTCGAGGGTGGCTACACCTTC. Its protein is CASSFVVEGGYTF.